These T cell receptor beta chains were read from a single sample in a study of cytomegalovirus exposure and HLA in healthy donors. Clones were sequenced by immunoSEQ multiplex PCR, and TCRdb holds only the in-frame ones, with some missing. The data hold fewer than 150,000 clones, with just under 85% observed a single time. The sequenced sample consisted of PBMCs. Receptors were obtained from a middle-aged man in good health and CMV-seropositive. CDR3s include the opening cysteine and the closing phenylalanine or tryptophan. The order of the fields is J gene, clone size, D gene, V gene, CDR3 protein, CDR3 DNA. A D gene is named only where the DNA matches it firmly. Size is stated for part of the rows, as once, few or many counts, or as a class when the clone is expanded.

TRBJ1-2,NA,TRBD1,TRBV9,CASSVEVQGAQGYTF,TGTGCCAGCAGCGTAGAAGTCCAGGGGGCGCAGGGCTACACCTTC
TRBJ2-2,NA,NA,TRBV19,CASRQGFANTGELFF,TGTGCCAGTAGACAGGGTTTTGCGAACACCGGGGAGCTGTTTTTT
TRBJ2-3,NA,NA,TRBV9,CASSVDSDTQYF,TGTGCCAGCAGCGTAGACTCAGATACGCAGTATTTT
TRBJ2-5,NA,NA,TRBV12-5,CASGLPGAQETQYF,TGTGCTAGTGGTTTACCGGGAGCCCAAGAGACCCAGTACTTC
TRBJ2-3,NA,TRBD2,TRBV4-3,CASNPGLFTDTQYF,TGCGCCAGCAACCCGGGACTATTCACAGATACGCAGTATTTT
TRBJ2-7,NA,NA,TRBV10-3,CAISESTASYEQYF,TGTGCCATCAGTGAAAGTACAGCCTCCTACGAGCAGTACTTC
TRBJ2-5,NA,NA,TRBV5-1,CASSFSGEETQYF,TGCGCCAGCAGCTTTTCCGGGGAAGAGACCCAGTACTTC
TRBJ2-1,NA,TRBD1,TRBV23-1,CASSLQGVPYNEQFF,TGCGCCAGCAGTCTCCAGGGGGTCCCCTACAATGAGCAGTTCTTC
TRBJ2-2,NA,NA,TRBV10-3,CAGGHPNSGELFF,TGTGCCGGGGGACACCCGAACTCCGGGGAGCTGTTTTTT
TRBJ2-3,NA,NA,TRBV7-6,CASSFRGLTDTQYF,TGTGCCAGCAGCTTCAGAGGTCTTACAGATACGCAGTATTTT
TRBJ2-3,NA,TRBD2,TRBV30,CAWRLTSGGVISTDTQYF,TGTGCCTGGAGACTTACTAGCGGGGGGGTGATTAGCACAGATACGCAGTATTTT
TRBJ1-1,few,NA,TRBV5-1,CASSYGDTEAFF,TGCGCCAGCAGTTACGGGGACACTGAAGCTTTCTTT
TRBJ1-2,NA,NA,TRBV15,CATSRDWAAYGYTF,TGTGCCACCAGCAGAGATTGGGCAGCCTATGGCTACACCTTC
TRBJ1-4,NA,NA,TRBV27,CASSFSMGDSLNEKLFF,TGTGCCAGCAGTTTTTCTATGGGGGACTCTCTGAATGAAAAACTGTTTTTT
TRBJ2-7,NA,NA,TRBV4-3,CASSQGGQGAYEQYF,TGCGCCAGCAGCCAAGGGGGTCAGGGTGCGTACGAGCAGTACTTC
TRBJ1-1,NA,NA,TRBV5-6,CASSSQGWNTEAFF,TGTGCCAGCAGCTCCCAGGGGTGGAACACTGAAGCTTTCTTT
TRBJ2-7,NA,NA,TRBV5-5,CASSPSGPLRYEQYF,TGTGCCAGCAGCCCGAGCGGGCCCTTGAGGTACGAGCAGTACTTC
TRBJ1-2,NA,TRBD1,TRBV11-2,CASSQQGAGGYTF,TGTGCCAGCAGCCAACAGGGGGCGGGAGGCTACACCTTC
TRBJ1-2,NA,NA,TRBV19,CASSRWSREDYGYTF,TGTGCCAGTAGTCGGTGGAGCAGGGAGGATTATGGCTACACCTTC
TRBJ2-5,NA,NA,TRBV11-2,CASSLGLTETQYF,TGTGCCAGCAGCTTAGGCCTAACGGAGACCCAGTACTTC
TRBJ2-7,NA,NA,TRBV30,CAWSASSYEQYF,TGTGCCTGGAGTGCCTCCTCCTACGAGCAGTACTTC
TRBJ2-3,NA,NA,TRBV5-4,CAIGRGLSTDTQYF,TGTGCCATAGGGCGGGGCCTAAGCACAGATACGCAGTATTTT
TRBJ2-3,NA,TRBD2,TRBV7-6,CASSYQGVAGSYTDTQYF,TGTGCCAGCAGCTACCAGGGAGTAGCGGGGAGTTACACAGATACGCAGTATTTT
TRBJ2-4,NA,TRBD1,TRBV13,CASSRNRGRGRNIQYF,TGTGCCAGCAGCCGTAACAGGGGAAGGGGACGAAACATTCAGTACTTC
TRBJ1-2,few,NA,TRBV5-1,CASTEQGDYGYTF,TGCGCCAGCACCGAACAGGGTGACTATGGCTACACCTTC
TRBJ2-3,NA,TRBD2,TRBV5-4,CASSPGLMASGSTDTQYF,TGTGCCAGCAGCCCAGGACTGATGGCTAGCGGGAGCACAGATACGCAGTATTTT
TRBJ1-5,NA,NA,TRBV9,CASSKGLLQPQHF,TGTGCCAGCAGCAAAGGACTTTTGCAGCCCCAGCATTTT
TRBJ2-3,NA,TRBD1,TRBV5-4,CAIGQGADTQYF,TGTGCCATAGGACAGGGGGCAGATACGCAGTATTTT
TRBJ1-2,once,NA,TRBV7-2,CASSFDSYGYTF,TGTGCCAGCAGCTTCGACAGCTATGGCTACACCTTC